This T cell receptor beta chain was identified during a study of blood T cell repertoires in COVID-19. Study summary: T cells, B-cell-depleted T cells, or PBMCs provided the cDNA or gDNA that served as material.

Participants were aged roughly 18 to 95 years, lived in around 22 US areas, and enrolled virtually. Participants' own reports of clinical history determined their cohort assignment. Either two negative PCRs, clearance, or symptom resolution qualified Cohort 3 donors as recovered. The CDR3 totals 14 residues. Germline loops: CDR1 MDHEN, CDR2 SYDVKM. J lost 2 bases, V lost 11 bases, and 9 bases had no gene match. TCRdb's copy holds only in-frame clones and misses some; the assay was immunoSEQ multiplex PCR. The repertoire has some 150,000 clones, about 79% of them found once; the top ten carry around 2.9%.

Sequenced: PBMCs or T cells enriched from blood (not recorded which). The rearrangement uses TRBV28 and TRBJ1-2, with TRBD1 matching 9 bases. The source is a woman aged 45-60 years who had recovered from COVID-19. The CDR3 coding sequence is TGTGCCCTCCGCCCGACAGGGGGGAACTATGGCTACACCTTC. Residues: CALRPTGGNYGYTF.